One TCR beta chain is described in this entry. What it binds is unknown. Allogeneic regulatory or mature dendritic cells were co-cultured for under six days with CFSE-labeled sorted T cells at 1:10. This specimen belongs to a study of regulatory dendritic cells for organ transplantation. For the study at large: Monocytes received vitamin D3 on days 0 and 4, IL-10 on day 4. Study-wide results and limits: Alloreactive memory CD8+ T cell pools varied considerably between individuals. Memory T cells were less diverse than naive, with memory CD8+ most oligoclonal.

The germline gives CDR1 LNHDA, CDR2 SQIVND (reference sequence). Trimming took 5 bases from V and 3 from J; bases not matched to a gene: 5. The length of the CDR3 is 15 residues. TCRdb keeps only in-frame clones here, not all; method: immunoSEQ multiplex PCR. The table shows around 20,000 clones, with 70% to 90% occurring only once. Sequencing used naive CD4+ T cells from blood cultured with regulatory dendritic cells. This sample's subset: CD45RA+ naive T cells. This sequence was found in a human donor in good health. The V and J genes are TRBV19 and TRBJ2-1; 9 nucleotides align to TRBD1. This chain's CDR3 is CASSRRDRDYNEQFF. In nucleotides, the CDR3 is TGTGCCAGTAGTCGCCGGGACAGGGACTACAATGAGCAGTTCTTC.